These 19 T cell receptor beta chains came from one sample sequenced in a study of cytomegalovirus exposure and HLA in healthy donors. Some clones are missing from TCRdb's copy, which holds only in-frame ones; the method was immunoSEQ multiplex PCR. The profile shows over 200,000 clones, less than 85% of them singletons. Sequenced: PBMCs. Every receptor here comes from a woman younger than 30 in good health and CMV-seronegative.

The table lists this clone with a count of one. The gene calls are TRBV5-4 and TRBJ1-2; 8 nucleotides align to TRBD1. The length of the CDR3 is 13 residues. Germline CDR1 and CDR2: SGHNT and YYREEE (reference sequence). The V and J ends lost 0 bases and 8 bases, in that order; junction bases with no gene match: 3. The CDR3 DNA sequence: TGTGCCAGCAGCTTGGACAGGGACAGGGGCTACACCTTC. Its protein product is CASSLDRDRGYTF.

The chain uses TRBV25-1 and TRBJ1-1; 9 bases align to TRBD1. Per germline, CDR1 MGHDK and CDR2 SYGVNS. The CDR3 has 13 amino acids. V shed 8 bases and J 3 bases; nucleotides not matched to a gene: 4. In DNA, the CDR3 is TGTGCCAGCCGGGGACAGGGTGACACTGAAGCTTTCTTT. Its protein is CASRGQGDTEAFF.

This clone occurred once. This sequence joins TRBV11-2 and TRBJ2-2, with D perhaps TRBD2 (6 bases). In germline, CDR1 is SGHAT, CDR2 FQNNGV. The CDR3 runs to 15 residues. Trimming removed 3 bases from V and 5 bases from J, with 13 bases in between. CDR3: CASSLEGRTTGELFF. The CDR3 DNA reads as TGTGCCAGCAGCTTGGAGGGAAGGACGACCGGGGAGCTGTTTTTT.

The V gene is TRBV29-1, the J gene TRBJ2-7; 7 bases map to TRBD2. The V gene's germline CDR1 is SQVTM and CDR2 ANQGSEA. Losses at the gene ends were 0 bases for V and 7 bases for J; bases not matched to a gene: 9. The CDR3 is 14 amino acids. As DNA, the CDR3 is TGCAGCGTTGAAGAAAGGCTCGAAGCGGGAGAGCAGTACTTC. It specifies CSVEERLEAGEQYF.

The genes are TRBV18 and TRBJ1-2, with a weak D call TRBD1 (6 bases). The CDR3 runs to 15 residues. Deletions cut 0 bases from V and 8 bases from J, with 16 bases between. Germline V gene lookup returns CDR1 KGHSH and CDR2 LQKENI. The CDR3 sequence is CASSPPRDTVHGYTF. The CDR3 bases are TGTGCCAGCTCACCACCGCGGGACACGGTACACGGCTACACCTTC.

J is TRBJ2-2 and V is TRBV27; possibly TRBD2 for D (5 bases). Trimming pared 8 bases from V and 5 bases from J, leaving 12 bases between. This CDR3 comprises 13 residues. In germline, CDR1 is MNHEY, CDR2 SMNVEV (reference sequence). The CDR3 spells CASGGEGTGELFF. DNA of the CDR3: TGTGCCAGCGGAGGTGAAGGGACCGGGGAGCTGTTTTTT.

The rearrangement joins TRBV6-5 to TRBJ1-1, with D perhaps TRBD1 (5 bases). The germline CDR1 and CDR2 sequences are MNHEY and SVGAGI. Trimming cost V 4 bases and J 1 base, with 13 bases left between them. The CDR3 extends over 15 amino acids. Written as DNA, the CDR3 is TGTGCCAGCAGTTTCTCGGGGACGGCGAACACTGAAGCTTTCTTT. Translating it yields CASSFSGTANTEAFF.

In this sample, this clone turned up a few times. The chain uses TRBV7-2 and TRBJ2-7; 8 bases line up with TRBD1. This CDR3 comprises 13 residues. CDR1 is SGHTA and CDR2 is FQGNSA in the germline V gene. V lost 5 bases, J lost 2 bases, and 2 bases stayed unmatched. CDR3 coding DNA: TGTGCCAGCAGCGGGGACAGGACCTACGAGCAGTACTTC. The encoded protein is CASSGDRTYEQYF.

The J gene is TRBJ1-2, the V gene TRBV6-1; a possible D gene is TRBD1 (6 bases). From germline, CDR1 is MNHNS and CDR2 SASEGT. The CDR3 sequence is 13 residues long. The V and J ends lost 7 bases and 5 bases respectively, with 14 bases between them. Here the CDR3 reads CASIEGGGYGYTF. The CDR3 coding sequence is TGTGCCAGCATTGAGGGGGGAGGTTATGGCTACACCTTC.

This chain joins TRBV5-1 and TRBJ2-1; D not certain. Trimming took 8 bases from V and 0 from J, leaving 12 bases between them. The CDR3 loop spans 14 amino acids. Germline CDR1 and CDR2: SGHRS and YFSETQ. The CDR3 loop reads CASALERSYNEQFF. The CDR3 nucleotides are TGCGCCAGTGCCCTGGAGCGCTCCTACAATGAGCAGTTCTTC.

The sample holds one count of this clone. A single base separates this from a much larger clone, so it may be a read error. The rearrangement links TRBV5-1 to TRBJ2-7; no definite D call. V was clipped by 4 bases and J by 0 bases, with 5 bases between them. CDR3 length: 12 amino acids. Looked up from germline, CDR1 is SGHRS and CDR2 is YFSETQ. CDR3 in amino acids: CASSGDSYEQYF. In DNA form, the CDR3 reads TGCGCCAGCAGCGGGGACTCCTACGAGCAGTACTTC.

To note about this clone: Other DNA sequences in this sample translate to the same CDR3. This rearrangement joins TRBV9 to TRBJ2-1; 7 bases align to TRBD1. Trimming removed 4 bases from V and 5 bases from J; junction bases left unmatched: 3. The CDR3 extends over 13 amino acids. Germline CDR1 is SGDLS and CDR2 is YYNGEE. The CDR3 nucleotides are TGTGCCAGCAGCAGTGGGACAGACAATGAGCAGTTCTTC. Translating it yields CASSSGTDNEQFF.

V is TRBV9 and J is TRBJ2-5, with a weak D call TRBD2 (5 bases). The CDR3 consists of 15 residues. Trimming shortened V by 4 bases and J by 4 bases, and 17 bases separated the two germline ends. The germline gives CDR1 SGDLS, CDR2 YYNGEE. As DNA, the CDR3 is TGTGCCAGCAGCCCTTCGGGTAGCGTGGGAGAGACCCAGTACTTC. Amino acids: CASSPSGSVGETQYF.

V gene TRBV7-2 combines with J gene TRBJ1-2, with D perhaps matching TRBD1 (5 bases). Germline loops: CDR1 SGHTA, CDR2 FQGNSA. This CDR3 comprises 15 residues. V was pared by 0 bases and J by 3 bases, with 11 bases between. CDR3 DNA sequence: TGTGCCAGCAGCTTAGCGGCAGGGTTGGACTATGGCTACACCTTC. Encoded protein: CASSLAAGLDYGYTF.

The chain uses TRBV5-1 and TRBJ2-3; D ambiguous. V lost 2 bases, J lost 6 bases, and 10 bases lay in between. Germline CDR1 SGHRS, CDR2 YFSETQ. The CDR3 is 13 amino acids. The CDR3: CASSLKVGDTQYF. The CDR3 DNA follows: TGCGCCAGCAGCTTAAAGGTTGGTGATACGCAGTATTTT.

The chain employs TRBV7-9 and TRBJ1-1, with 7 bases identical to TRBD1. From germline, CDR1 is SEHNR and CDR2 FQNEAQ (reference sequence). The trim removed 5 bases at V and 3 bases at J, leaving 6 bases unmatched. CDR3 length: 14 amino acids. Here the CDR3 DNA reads TGTGCCAGCAGCATGGGACAGTCAGACACTGAAGCTTTCTTT. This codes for CASSMGQSDTEAFF. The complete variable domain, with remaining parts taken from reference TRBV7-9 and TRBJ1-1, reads DTGVSQNPRHKITKRGQNVTFRCDPISEHNRLYWYRQTLGQGPEFLTYFQNEAQLEKSRLLSDRFSAERPKGSFSTLEIQRTEQGDSAMYLCASSMGQSDTEAFFGQGTRLTVV.

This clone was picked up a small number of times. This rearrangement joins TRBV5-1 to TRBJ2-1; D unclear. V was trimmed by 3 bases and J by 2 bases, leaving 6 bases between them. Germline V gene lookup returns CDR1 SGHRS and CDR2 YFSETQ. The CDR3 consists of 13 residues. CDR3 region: CASSWAAYNEQFF. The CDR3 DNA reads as TGCGCCAGCAGCTGGGCGGCCTACAATGAGCAGTTCTTC.

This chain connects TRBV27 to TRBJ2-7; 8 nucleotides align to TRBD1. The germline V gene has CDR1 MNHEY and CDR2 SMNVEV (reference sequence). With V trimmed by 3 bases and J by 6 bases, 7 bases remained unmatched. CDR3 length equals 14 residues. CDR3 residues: CASSLGQGAFEQYF. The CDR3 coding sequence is TGTGCCAGCAGTTTGGGTCAGGGGGCGTTCGAGCAGTACTTC.

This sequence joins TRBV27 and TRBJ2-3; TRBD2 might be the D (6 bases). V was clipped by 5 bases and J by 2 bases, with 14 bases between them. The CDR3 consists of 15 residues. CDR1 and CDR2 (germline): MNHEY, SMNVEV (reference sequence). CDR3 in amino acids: CASSPLAVVTDTQYF. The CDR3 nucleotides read TGTGCCAGCAGTCCACTAGCCGTGGTCACAGATACGCAGTATTTT.